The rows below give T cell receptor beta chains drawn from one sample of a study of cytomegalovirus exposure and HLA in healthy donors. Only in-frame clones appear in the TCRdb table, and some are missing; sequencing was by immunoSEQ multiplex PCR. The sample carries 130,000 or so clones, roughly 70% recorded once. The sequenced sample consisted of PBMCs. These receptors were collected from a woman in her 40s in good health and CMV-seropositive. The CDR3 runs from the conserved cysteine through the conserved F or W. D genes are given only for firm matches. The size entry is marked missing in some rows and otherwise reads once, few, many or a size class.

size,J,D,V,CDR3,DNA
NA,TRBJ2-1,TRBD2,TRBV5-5,CASSRGTSGSRNEQFF,TGTGCCAGCAGCCGTGGGACTAGCGGGAGTAGGAATGAGCAGTTCTTC
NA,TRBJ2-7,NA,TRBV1,CTSSQGSRRSYEQYF,TGCACCAGCAGCCAAGGCTCGCGCCGCTCCTACGAGCAGTACTTC
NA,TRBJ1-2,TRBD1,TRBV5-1,CASSLWDRNYGYTF,TGCGCCAGCAGCTTGTGGGACAGGAACTATGGCTACACCTTC
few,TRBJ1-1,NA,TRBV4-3,CASSRNLGASNTEAFF,TGCGCCAGCAGCCGCAATCTAGGGGCATCGAACACTGAAGCTTTCTTT
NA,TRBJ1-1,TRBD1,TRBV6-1,CASSQRQGARTEAFF,TGTGCCAGCAGCCAAAGACAGGGTGCGAGGACTGAAGCTTTCTTT
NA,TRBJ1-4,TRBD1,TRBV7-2,CASSYPPGQRNEELFF,TGTGCCAGCAGCTACCCTCCGGGACAGAGAAATGAAGAACTGTTTTTT
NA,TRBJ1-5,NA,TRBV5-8,CASSPYGHSGNQPQHF,TGTGCCAGCAGCCCCTACGGACATTCCGGCAATCAGCCCCAGCATTTT
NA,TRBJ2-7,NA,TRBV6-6,CASSYSKLSNPYEQYF,TGTGCCAGCAGTTACTCGAAGCTTTCCAATCCCTACGAGCAGTACTTC
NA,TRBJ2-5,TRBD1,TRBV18,CASSPNRQGRLQETQYF,TGTGCCAGCTCACCTAATCGACAGGGGAGGCTCCAAGAGACCCAGTACTTC
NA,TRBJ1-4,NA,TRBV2,CARGHLDSTNEKLFF,TGTGCCAGGGGACATTTAGATTCAACTAATGAAAAACTGTTTTTT
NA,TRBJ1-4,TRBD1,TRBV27,CASSLWGTDNEKLFF,TGTGCCAGCAGTTTATGGGGGACAGATAATGAAAAACTGTTTTTT
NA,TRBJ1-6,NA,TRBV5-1,CASSLQGHNSPLHF,TGCGCCAGCAGCCTTCAGGGGCATAATTCACCCCTCCACTTT
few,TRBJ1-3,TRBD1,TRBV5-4,CASSQTGGTGNTIYF,TGTGCCAGCAGCCAAACAGGGGGCACTGGAAACACCATATATTTT
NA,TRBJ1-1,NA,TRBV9,CASRDDRSNTEAFF,TGTGCCAGCAGGGATGACAGGTCGAACACTGAAGCTTTCTTT
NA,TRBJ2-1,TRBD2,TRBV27,CASSPLLAGKPSEQFF,TGTGCCAGCAGTCCCCTATTAGCGGGGAAGCCCTCCGAGCAGTTCTTC
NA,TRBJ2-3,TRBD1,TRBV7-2,CASGQGGGTDTQYF,TGTGCCAGCGGACAGGGAGGAGGCACAGATACGCAGTATTTT
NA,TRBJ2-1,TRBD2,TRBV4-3,CASSPQGGSPYNEQFF,TGCGCCAGCAGCCCCCAGGGCGGGAGCCCCTACAATGAGCAGTTCTTC
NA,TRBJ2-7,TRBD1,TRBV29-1,CSVRDSRSYEQYF,TGCAGCGTCAGGGACAGTCGCTCCTACGAGCAGTACTTC
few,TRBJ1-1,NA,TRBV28,CASSLRSERGKAFF,TGTGCCAGCAGTCTACGATCCGAACGGGGAAAAGCTTTCTTT
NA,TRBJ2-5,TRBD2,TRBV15,CATSRAGLAETQYF,TGTGCCACCAGCAGAGCGGGACTAGCGGAGACCCAGTACTTC
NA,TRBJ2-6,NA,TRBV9,CASSVVAGANVLTF,TGTGCCAGCAGCGTTGTAGCTGGGGCCAACGTCCTGACTTTC
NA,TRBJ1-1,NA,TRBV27,CASSIRQAVRAFF,TGTGCCAGCAGTATCAGACAGGCGGTACGGGCTTTCTTT
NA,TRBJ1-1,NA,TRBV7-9,CASRGPLRGRAGTEAFF,TGTGCCAGCCGGGGTCCCCTAAGAGGGAGGGCGGGCACTGAAGCTTTCTTT
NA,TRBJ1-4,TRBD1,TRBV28,CASSKQGAPTNEKLFF,TGTGCCAGCAGCAAACAGGGGGCCCCAACTAATGAAAAACTGTTTTTT
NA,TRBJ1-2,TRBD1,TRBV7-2,CASSRGGGGPGGYTF,TGTGCCAGCAGCCGCGGAGGGGGCGGACCTGGTGGCTACACCTTC
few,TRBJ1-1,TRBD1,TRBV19,CASNVGPRQGGWNTEAFF,TGTGCCAGTAATGTAGGGCCTCGACAGGGTGGTTGGAACACTGAAGCTTTCTTT
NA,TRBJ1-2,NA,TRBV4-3,CASSQEARGTYGYTF,TGCGCCAGCAGCCAAGAAGCCAGGGGAACCTATGGCTACACCTTC
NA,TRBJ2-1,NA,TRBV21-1,CASSKRWGELAGGPNEQFF,TGTGCCAGCAGCAAAAGGTGGGGCGAACTAGCGGGAGGGCCGAATGAGCAGTTCTTC
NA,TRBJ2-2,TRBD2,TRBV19,CASKRRPGLGLSGELFF,TGTGCCAGTAAGCGTCGGCCGGGACTAGGTCTGTCCGGGGAGCTGTTTTTT
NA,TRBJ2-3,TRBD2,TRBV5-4,CASSQTSGRPDTQYF,TGTGCCAGCAGCCAGACTAGCGGGAGGCCAGATACGCAGTATTTT
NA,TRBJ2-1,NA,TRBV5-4,CASSLPDRVGEQFF,TGTGCCAGCAGCTTGCCCGACAGAGTCGGTGAGCAGTTCTTC
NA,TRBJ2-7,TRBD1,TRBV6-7,CASSHIYSGTGGSYEQYF,TGTGCCAGCAGCCACATATACTCCGGGACAGGAGGGTCCTACGAGCAGTACTTC
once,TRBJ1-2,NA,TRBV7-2,CASSLASGGARGYTF,TGTGCCAGCAGCTTAGCCTCGGGTGGGGCGCGTGGCTACACCTTC
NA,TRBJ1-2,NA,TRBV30,CAWGTGQRYGYTF,TGTGCCTGGGGCACAGGACAGCGCTATGGCTACACCTTC
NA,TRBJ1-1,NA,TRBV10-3,CAISLGGGSTEAFF,TGTGCCATCAGTCTTGGGGGGGGGAGCACTGAAGCTTTCTTT
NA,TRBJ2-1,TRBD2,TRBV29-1,CSVSSGLFSDEQFF,TGCAGCGTTTCTAGCGGGTTGTTTAGCGATGAGCAGTTCTTC
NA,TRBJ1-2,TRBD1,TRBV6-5,CATSPDRGSYGYTF,TGTGCCACCTCGCCGGACAGGGGTTCCTATGGCTACACCTTC
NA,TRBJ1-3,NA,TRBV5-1,CASSLTGFEGNTIYF,TGCGCCAGCAGCTTGACAGGGTTTGAAGGAAACACCATATATTTT
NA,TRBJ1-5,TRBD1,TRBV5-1,CASSSGQGGQPQHF,TGCGCCAGCAGCTCAGGACAGGGTGGTCAGCCCCAGCATTTT
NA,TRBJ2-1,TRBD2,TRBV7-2,CASSRTSVSYNEQFF,TGTGCCAGCAGCCGAACTAGCGTGTCCTACAATGAGCAGTTCTTC